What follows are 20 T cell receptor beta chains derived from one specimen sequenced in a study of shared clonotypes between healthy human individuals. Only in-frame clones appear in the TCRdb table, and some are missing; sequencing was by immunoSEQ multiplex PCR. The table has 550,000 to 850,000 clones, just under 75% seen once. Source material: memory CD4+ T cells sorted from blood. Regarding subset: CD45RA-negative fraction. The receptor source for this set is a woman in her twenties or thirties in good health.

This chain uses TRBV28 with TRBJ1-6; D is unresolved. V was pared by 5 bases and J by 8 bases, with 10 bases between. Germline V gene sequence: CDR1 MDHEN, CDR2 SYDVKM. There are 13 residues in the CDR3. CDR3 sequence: CASSKPDYSPLHF. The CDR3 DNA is TGTGCCAGCAGTAAACCAGATTATTCACCCCTCCACTTT. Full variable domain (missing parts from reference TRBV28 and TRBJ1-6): DVKVTQSSRYLVKRTGEKVFLECVQDMDHENMFWYRQDPGLGLRLIYFSYDVKMKEKGDIPEGYSVSREKKERFSLILESASTNQTSMYLCASSKPDYSPLHFGNGTRLTVT.

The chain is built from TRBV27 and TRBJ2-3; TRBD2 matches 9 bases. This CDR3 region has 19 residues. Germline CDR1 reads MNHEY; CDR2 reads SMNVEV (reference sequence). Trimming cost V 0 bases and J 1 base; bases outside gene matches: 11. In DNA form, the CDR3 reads TGTGCCAGCAGTTTATCGTCAACTAGCGGGTTGCCGGGCACAGATACGCAGTATTTT. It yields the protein CASSLSSTSGLPGTDTQYF.

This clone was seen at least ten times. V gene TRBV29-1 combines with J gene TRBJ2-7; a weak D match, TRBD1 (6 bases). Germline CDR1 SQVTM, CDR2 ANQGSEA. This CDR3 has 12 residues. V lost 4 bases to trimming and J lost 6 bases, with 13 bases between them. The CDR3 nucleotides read TGCAGCGTTGGGGACAACCACGGCGAGCAGTACTTC. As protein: CSVGDNHGEQYF.

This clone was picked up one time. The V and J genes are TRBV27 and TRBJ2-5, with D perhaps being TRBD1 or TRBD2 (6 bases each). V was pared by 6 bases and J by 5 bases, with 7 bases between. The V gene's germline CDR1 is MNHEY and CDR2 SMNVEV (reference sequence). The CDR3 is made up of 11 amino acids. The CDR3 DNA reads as TGTGCCAGCAGAGGGGGGGAGACCCAGTACTTC. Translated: CASRGGETQYF.

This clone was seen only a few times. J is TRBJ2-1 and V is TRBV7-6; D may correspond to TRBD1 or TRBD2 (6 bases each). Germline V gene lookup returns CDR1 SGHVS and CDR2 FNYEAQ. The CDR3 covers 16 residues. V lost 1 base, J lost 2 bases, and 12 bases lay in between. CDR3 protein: CASSLETGAPYNEQFF. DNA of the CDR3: TGTGCCAGCAGCTTAGAGACGGGGGCCCCCTACAATGAGCAGTTCTTC.

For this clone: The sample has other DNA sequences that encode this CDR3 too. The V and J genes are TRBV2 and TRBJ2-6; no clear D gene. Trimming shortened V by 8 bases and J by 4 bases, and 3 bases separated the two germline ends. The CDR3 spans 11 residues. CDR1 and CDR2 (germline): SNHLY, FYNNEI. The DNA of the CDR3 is TGTGCCAGCGGGGGGGCCAACGTCCTGACTTTC. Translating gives CASGGANVLTF.

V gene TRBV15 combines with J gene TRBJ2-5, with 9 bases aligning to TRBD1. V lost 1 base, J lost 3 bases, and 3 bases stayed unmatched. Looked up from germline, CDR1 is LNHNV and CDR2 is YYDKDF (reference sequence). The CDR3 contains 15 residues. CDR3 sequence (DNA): TGTGCCACCAGCAGAGGAGGACAGGGGAAAGAGACCCAGTACTTC. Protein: CATSRGGQGKETQYF.

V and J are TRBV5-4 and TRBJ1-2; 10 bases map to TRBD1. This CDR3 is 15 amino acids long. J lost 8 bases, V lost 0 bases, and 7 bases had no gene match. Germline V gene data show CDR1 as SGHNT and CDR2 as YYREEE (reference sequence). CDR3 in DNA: TGTGCCAGCAGCTTGGCCAGACAGGGGGCGCGAGGCTACACCTTC. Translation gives CASSLARQGARGYTF.

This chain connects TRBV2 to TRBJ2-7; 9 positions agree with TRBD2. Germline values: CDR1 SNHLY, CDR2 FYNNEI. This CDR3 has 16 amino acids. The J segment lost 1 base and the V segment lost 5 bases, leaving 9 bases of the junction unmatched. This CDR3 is CASSLSSGIPSYEQYF. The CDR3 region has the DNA TGTGCCAGCAGTCTTTCTAGCGGGATACCTTCCTACGAGCAGTACTTC. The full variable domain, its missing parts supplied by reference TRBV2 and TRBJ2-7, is EPEVTQTPSHQVTQMGQEVILRCVPISNHLYFYWYRQILGQKVEFLVSFYNNEISEKSEIFDDQFSVERPDGSNFTLKIRSTKLEDSAMYFCASSLSSGIPSYEQYFGPGTRLTVT.

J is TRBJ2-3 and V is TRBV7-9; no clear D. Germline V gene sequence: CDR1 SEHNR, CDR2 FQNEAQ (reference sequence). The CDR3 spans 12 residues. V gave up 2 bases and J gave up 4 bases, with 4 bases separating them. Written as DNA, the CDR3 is TGTGCCAGCAGCTTATATCCAGATACGCAGTATTTT. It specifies CASSLYPDTQYF. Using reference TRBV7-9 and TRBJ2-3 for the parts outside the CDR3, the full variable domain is DTGVSQNPRHKITKRGQNVTFRCDPISEHNRLYWYRQTLGQGPEFLTYFQNEAQLEKSRLLSDRFSAERPKGSFSTLEIQRTEQGDSAMYLCASSLYPDTQYFGPGTRLTVL.

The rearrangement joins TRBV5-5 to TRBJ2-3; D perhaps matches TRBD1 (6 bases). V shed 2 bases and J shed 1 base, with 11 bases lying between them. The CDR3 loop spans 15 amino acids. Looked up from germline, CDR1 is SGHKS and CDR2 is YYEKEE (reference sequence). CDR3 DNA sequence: TGTGCCAGCAGCTTTAGGGGGATTCGCACAGATACGCAGTATTTT. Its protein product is CASSFRGIRTDTQYF.

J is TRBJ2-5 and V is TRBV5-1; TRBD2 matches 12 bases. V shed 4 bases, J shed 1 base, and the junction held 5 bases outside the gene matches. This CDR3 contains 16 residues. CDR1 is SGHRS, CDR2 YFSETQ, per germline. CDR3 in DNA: TGCGCCAGCAGCAGCGGACTAGCGGGACCCCAAGAGACCCAGTACTTC. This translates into CASSSGLAGPQETQYF.

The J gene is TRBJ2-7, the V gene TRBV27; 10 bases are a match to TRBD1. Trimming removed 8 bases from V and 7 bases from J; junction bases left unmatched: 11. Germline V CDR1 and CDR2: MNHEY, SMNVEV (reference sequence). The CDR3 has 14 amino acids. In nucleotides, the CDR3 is TGTGCCAGCGGACGGCGACAGGGGGCAGGGGAGCAGTACTTC. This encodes CASGRRQGAGEQYF.

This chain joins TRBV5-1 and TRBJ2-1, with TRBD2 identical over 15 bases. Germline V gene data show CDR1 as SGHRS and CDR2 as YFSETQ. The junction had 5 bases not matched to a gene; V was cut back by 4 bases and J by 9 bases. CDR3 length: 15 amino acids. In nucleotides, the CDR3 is TGCGCCAGCAGCCAAGGACTAGCGGGAGGGGGTGAGCAGTTCTTC. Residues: CASSQGLAGGGEQFF.

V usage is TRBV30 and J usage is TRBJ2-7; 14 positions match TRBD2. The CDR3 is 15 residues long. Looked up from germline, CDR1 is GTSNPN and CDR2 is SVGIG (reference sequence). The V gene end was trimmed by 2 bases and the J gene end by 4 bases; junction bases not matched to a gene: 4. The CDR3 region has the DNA TGTGCCTGGAGTCGACTAGCGGGAGGGCCTTACGAGCAGTACTTC. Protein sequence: CAWSRLAGGPYEQYF.

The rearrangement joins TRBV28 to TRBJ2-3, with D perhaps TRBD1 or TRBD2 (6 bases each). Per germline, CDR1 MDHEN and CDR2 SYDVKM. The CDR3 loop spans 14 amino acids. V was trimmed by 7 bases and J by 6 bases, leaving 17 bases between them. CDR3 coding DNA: TGTGCCAGCAATCGGGGGCGGGGAGTGGATACGCAGTATTTT. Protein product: CASNRGRGVDTQYF.

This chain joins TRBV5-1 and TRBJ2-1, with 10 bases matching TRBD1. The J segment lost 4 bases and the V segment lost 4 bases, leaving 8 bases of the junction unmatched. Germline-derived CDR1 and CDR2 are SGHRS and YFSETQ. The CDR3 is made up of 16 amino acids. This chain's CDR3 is CASSPLDRGKYNEQFF. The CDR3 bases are TGCGCCAGCAGCCCCCTGGACAGGGGGAAATACAATGAGCAGTTCTTC.

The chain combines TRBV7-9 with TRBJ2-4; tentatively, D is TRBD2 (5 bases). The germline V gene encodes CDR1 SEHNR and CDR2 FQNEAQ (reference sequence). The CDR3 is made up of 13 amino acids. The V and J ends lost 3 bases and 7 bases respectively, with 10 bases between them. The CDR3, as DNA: TGTGCCAGCAGCTTCTACGGGAACAACATTCAGTACTTC. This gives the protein CASSFYGNNIQYF.

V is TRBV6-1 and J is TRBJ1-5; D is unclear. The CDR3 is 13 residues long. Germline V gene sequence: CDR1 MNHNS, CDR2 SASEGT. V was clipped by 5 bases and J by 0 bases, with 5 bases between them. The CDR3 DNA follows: TGTGCCAGCAGTCCAGGTAGCAATCAGCCCCAGCATTTT. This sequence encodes CASSPGSNQPQHF.

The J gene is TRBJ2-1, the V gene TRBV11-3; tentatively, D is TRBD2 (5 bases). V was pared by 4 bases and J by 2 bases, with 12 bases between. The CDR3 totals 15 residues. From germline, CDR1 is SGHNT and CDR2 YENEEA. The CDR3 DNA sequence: TGTGCCAGCAGCTACACTAGTATTGCCTACAATGAGCAGTTCTTC. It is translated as CASSYTSIAYNEQFF.